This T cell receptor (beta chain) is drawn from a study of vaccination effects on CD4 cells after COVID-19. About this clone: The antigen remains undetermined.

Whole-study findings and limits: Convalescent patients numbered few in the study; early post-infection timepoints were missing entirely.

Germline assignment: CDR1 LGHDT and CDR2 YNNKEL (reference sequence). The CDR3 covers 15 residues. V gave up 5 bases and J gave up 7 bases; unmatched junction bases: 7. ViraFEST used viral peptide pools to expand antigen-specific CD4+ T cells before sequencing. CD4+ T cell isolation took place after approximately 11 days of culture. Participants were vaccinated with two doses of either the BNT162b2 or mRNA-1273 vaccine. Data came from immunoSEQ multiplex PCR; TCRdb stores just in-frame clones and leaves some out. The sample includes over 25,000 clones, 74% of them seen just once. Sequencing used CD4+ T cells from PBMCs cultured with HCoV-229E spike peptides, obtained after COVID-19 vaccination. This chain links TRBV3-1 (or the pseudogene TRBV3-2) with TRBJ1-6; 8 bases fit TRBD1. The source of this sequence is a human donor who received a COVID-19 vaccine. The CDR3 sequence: CASSADGTGNSPLHF. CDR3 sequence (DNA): TGTGCCAGCAGCGCCGACGGGACAGGCAATTCACCCCTCCACTTT.